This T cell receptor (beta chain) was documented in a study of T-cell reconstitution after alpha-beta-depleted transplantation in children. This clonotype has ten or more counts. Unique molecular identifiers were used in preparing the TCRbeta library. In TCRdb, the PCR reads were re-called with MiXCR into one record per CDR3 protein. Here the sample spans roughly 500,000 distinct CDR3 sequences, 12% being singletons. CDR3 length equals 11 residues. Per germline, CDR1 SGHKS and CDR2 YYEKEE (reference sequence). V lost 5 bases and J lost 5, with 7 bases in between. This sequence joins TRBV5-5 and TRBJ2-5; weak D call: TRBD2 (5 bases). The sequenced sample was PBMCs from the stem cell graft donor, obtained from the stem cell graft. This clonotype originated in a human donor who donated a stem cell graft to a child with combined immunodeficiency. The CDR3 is CASRLGETQYF. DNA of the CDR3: TGTGCCAGCAGACTAGGCGAGACCCAGTACTTC.